Sequencing of this T cell receptor (beta chain) was carried out in a study of blood T cells in healthy people across ages. A second roughly 6 to 12 cycle PCR used barcoded and J-beta primers. TCRdb re-analysed the 5' RACE reads in MiXCR, keeping a single row per CDR3 protein. Here the sample spans roughly 900,000 distinct CDR3 sequences, less than 35% being singletons. Germline CDR1 reads DFQATT; CDR2 reads SNEGSKA (reference sequence). The CDR3 sequence is 17 residues long. V shed 3 bases, J shed 0 bases, and the junction held 7 bases outside the gene matches. This clonotype was counted ten times or more.

J is TRBJ2-1 and V is TRBV20-1, with TRBD2 matching over 11 bases. This sequence was found in an elderly woman in good health. The sequenced sample consisted of blood. The DNA for the CDR3 is TGCAGTGCTAGGGGGCTACTAGCGGGGGCCTCCTACAATGAGCAGTTCTTC. This encodes CSARGLLAGASYNEQFF.